Below, 10 T cell receptor beta chains from the same sample are listed, as sequenced in a study of blood T cell repertoires in COVID-19. Repertoires were generated with immunoSEQ multiplex PCR, while TCRdb's copy carries only in-frame clones and drops some. The repertoire consists of roughly 480,000 clones, with 80% to 90% occurring once and the leading ten covering about 0.91%. The specimen sequenced was peripheral blood. Receptor source: a young man with COVID-19, enrolled during active disease.

The DNA for the CDR3 is TGTGCCAGCAGCTTAAGAGCGGAACTCTACAATGAGCAGTTCTTC. Protein product: CASSLRAELYNEQFF. This chain joins TRBV7-9 and TRBJ2-1, with D possibly being TRBD2 (5 bases). Trimming left V 2 bases short and J 3 bases short, with 11 bases between. The CDR3 covers 15 residues. From germline, CDR1 is SEHNR and CDR2 FQNEAQ (reference sequence).

The chain couples TRBV12-1 to TRBJ1-1; TRBD1 is the table's D call, not checked against the DNA. TRBV12-1 is a known pseudogene. The CDR3 length is 13 residues. In DNA, the CDR3 is TGTGCCAGCAGCTTTGGGGCTAACACTGAAGCTTTCTTT. Protein product: CASSFGANTEAFF.

The V and J genes are TRBV9 and TRBJ1-2; TRBD1 aligns across 7 bases. Germline values: CDR1 SGDLS, CDR2 YYNGEE. The CDR3 spans 16 residues. With 4 bases clipped from V and 4 bases from J, the junction kept 13 bases outside the gene matches. As DNA, the CDR3 is TGTGCCAGCAGCTCAACAGGGGCAGGGAACGCCTATGGCTACACCTTC. This sequence encodes CASSSTGAGNAYGYTF.

V gene TRBV28 combines with J gene TRBJ1-1; weak D call: TRBD1 (6 bases). Germline values: CDR1 MDHEN, CDR2 SYDVKM. This CDR3 is built from 11 residues. The germline V and J ends were trimmed by 6 bases and 8 bases, with 10 bases remaining between them. The CDR3 reads CASSPRGEAFF. The CDR3 nucleotides read TGTGCCAGCAGCCCCAGGGGCGAAGCTTTCTTT. The complete variable domain, with remaining parts taken from reference TRBV28 and TRBJ1-1, reads DVKVTQSSRYLVKRTGEKVFLECVQDMDHENMFWYRQDPGLGLRLIYFSYDVKMKEKGDIPEGYSVSREKKERFSLILESASTNQTSMYLCASSPRGEAFFGQGTRLTVV.

The chain links TRBV2 to TRBJ1-6, with D perhaps matching TRBD1 (6 bases). Germline CDR1 SNHLY, CDR2 FYNNEI. V was clipped by 8 bases and J by 7 bases, with 15 bases between them. There are 14 residues in the CDR3. CDR3 DNA: TGTGCCAGCTGGAGGGGGGAGGGGAATTCACCCCTCCACTTT. Encoded protein: CASWRGEGNSPLHF.

The chain carries TRBV6-5 and TRBJ2-1, with 10 nucleotides matching TRBD2. Trimming removed 7 bases from V and 1 base from J; junction bases left unmatched: 4. The CDR3 is made up of 15 amino acids. Germline loops: CDR1 MNHEY, CDR2 SVGAGI. CDR3 sequence: CASNLLAGSYNEQFF. The CDR3 bases are TGTGCCAGCAATCTACTAGCGGGGTCCTACAATGAGCAGTTCTTC.

The chain has TRBV23-1 and TRBJ2-3, with D tentatively TRBD2 (5 bases). TRBV23-1 is marked as an open reading frame, function uncertain. The V end lost 4 bases, the J end lost 2 bases, and 25 bases lay between the germline ends. This CDR3 contains 19 residues. The CDR3 is CASSRRLFVRGWDTDTQYF. The CDR3 nucleotides read TGCGCCAGCAGTCGCCGCCTATTCGTACGGGGTTGGGACACAGATACGCAGTATTTT.

CDR3 region: CASSQQSNYGYTF. DNA for the CDR3: TGTGCCAGCAGCCAACAGTCTAACTATGGCTACACCTTC. V usage is TRBV12-3 or TRBV12-4 and J usage is TRBJ1-2, with unresolved D. Trimming removed 6 bases at V and 0 bases at J, with 8 bases between. This CDR3 comprises 13 residues.

This clone was counted once. The genes are TRBV10-1 and TRBJ1-5; D unresolved. The CDR3 runs to 13 residues. The germline V and J ends were trimmed by 8 bases and 2 bases, with 10 bases remaining between them. The germline CDR1 and CDR2 sequences are WNHNN and SYGVQD (reference sequence). CDR3 loop: CASSPQGNQPQHF. DNA of the CDR3: TGCGCCAGCTCACCCCAGGGCAATCAGCCCCAGCATTTT.

This clone was seen once. The CDR3 sequence is CASSQEAQGTYEQYF. CDR3 nucleotides: TGCGCCAGCAGCCAAGAGGCCCAGGGCACCTACGAGCAGTACTTC. The genes are TRBV4-1 and TRBJ2-7, with D tentatively TRBD1 (5 bases). The CDR3 has 15 amino acids. V was clipped by 0 bases and J by 2 bases, with 11 bases between them. The germline V gene has CDR1 MGHRA and CDR2 YSYEKL.